The next 20 T cell receptor beta chains were all read from a single sample in a study of OX40 agonist ivuxolimab in advanced cancers. Generated by immunoSEQ multiplex PCR, the TCRdb table keeps only in-frame clones and is missing some. The repertoire holds 50,000 to 75,000 clones, roughly four fifths seen once, with over 7.5% in the top ten. Sequences were derived from CD4+ or CD8+ T cells sorted from blood, sampled in a trial of the OX40 agonist ivuxolimab. These receptor sequences come from an adult with an advanced solid tumor such as melanoma, head and neck, liver or kidney cancer.

The chain is built from TRBV21-1 and TRBJ2-2; TRBD1 was called by the table and not checked on the DNA. TRBV21-1 is reported as a pseudogene. This CDR3 region has 17 residues. CDR3 coding DNA: TGTGCCAGCAGCCGCGAAGGGACAGATCATTACACCGGGGAGCTGTTTTTT. It codes for CASSREGTDHYTGELFF.

This clone was recorded once. This chain connects TRBV5-6 to TRBJ2-4; 8 bases align to TRBD2. V dropped 4 bases and J dropped 0; count of bases not matched to a gene: 6. CDR1 and CDR2 from the germline V gene are SGHDT and YYEEEE. The CDR3 extends over 16 amino acids. The CDR3 DNA sequence: TGTGCCAGCAGCGGCGGGGGGCTTGGAGCCAAAAACATTCAGTACTTC. Amino acids: CASSGGGLGAKNIQYF.

This rearrangement joins TRBV19 to TRBJ2-2, with D perhaps TRBD1 or TRBD2 (5 bases each). This CDR3 has 13 residues. In germline, CDR1 is LNHDA, CDR2 SQIVND (reference sequence). The ends were cut back, 6 bases at V and 7 bases at J, with 12 bases in the middle. CDR3 coding DNA: TGTGCCAGTAGGGGGGATCTGAACGGGGAGCTGTTTTTT. This encodes CASRGDLNGELFF.

The CDR3 DNA follows: TGCAGCGTTGAATCTAGCTCGGCCAATGAGCAGTTCTTC. Its protein is CSVESSSANEQFF. The chain couples TRBV29-1 to TRBJ2-1; D is possibly TRBD2 (5 bases). Germline CDR1 and CDR2: SQVTM and ANQGSEA. The CDR3 extends over 13 amino acids. V was clipped by 2 bases and J by 6 bases, with 11 bases between them.

The rearrangement links TRBV5-1 to TRBJ2-7, with D tentatively TRBD2 (6 bases). V gave up 4 bases and J gave up 0 bases, with 11 bases separating them. In germline, CDR1 is SGHRS, CDR2 YFSETQ. This CDR3 has 14 amino acids. CDR3: CASSPTGGSYEQYF. The CDR3 DNA is TGCGCCAGCAGCCCCACCGGGGGCTCCTACGAGCAGTACTTC.

The rearrangement links TRBV9 to TRBJ2-5; the D gene is possibly TRBD1 (5 bases). Trimming cost V 0 bases and J 5 bases, with 14 bases left between them. CDR3 length: 15 amino acids. Germline lookup yields CDR1 SGDLS and CDR2 YYNGEE. The CDR3 region has the DNA TGTGCCAGCAGCGTAGGTTCAGGGCCAGTGGAGACCCAGTACTTC. Protein: CASSVGSGPVETQYF.

The CDR3 DNA follows: TGTGCCACCAGCGGGACTATCCTCTACAATGAGCAGTTCTTC. As protein: CATSGTILYNEQFF. V usage is TRBV15 and J usage is TRBJ2-1; TRBD2 agrees at 7 bases. Germline CDR1 LNHNV, CDR2 YYDKDF (reference sequence). Germline trimming cut 5 bases from V and 3 bases from J; bases unmatched to any gene: 4. This CDR3 is built from 14 residues.

This clone turned up a few times. This chain links TRBV7-2 with TRBJ2-2, with D possibly being TRBD2 (5 bases). The CDR3 spans 15 residues. From germline, CDR1 is SGHTA and CDR2 FQGNSA. The V and J ends lost 1 base and 1 base respectively, with 7 bases between them. CDR3 residues: CASSLVARNTGELFF. The CDR3 coding sequence is TGTGCCAGCAGCTTAGTAGCGAGGAACACCGGGGAGCTGTTTTTT. Full variable domain (outside the CDR3, taken from reference TRBV7-2 and TRBJ2-2): GAGVSQSPSNKVTEKGKDVELRCDPISGHTALYWYRQSLGQGLEFLIYFQGNSAPDKSGLPSDRFSAERTGGSVSTLTIQRTQQEDSAVYLCASSLVARNTGELFFGEGSRLTVL.

J is TRBJ1-1 and V is TRBV5-4, with 9 bases fitting TRBD1. The CDR3 has 14 amino acids. Germline V lookup: CDR1 SGHNT, CDR2 YYREEE (reference sequence). The trim removed 0 bases at V and 7 bases at J, leaving 4 bases unmatched. The CDR3 spells CASSLGRDRDEAFF. The CDR3 nucleotides are TGTGCCAGCAGCTTGGGGCGGGACAGGGATGAAGCTTTCTTT. Filled out from reference TRBV5-4 and TRBJ1-1, the complete variable domain reads ETGVTQSPTHLIKTRGQQVTLRCSSQSGHNTVSWYQQALGQGPQFIFQYYREEENGRGNFPPRFSGLQFPNYSSELNVNALELDDSALYLCASSLGRDRDEAFFGQGTRLTVV.

The chain joins TRBV5-4 to TRBJ1-6, with 8 bases aligning to TRBD1. Germline V gene lookup returns CDR1 SGHNT and CDR2 YYREEE (reference sequence). CDR3 size: 15 residues. The junction had 5 bases not matched to a gene; V was cut back by 0 bases and J by 9 bases. CDR3 protein: CASSLDRGSGSPLHF. CDR3 DNA: TGTGCCAGCAGCTTGGACAGGGGGTCTGGTTCACCCCTCCACTTT.

V gene TRBV5-8 combines with J gene TRBJ1-3; the D gene is possibly TRBD1 (5 bases). Germline V gives CDR1 SGHTS, CDR2 YDEGEE. The V and J ends lost 2 bases and 0 bases respectively, with 12 bases between them. The CDR3 runs to 16 residues. The DNA of the CDR3 is TGTGCCAGCAGCTTCGGAGGGGTACTCTCTGGAAACACCATATATTTT. Protein: CASSFGGVLSGNTIYF.

The chain recombines TRBV27 with TRBJ1-1; TRBD1 agrees at 7 bases. The CDR3 length is 13 residues. The germline gives CDR1 MNHEY, CDR2 SMNVEV (reference sequence). V gave up 7 bases and J gave up 5 bases; unmatched junction bases: 7. Here the CDR3 DNA reads TGTGCCAGCATGGCCAGGGGGATAACTGAAGCTTTCTTT. As protein: CASMARGITEAFF.

The chain uses TRBV14 and TRBJ2-1; D remains ambiguous. This CDR3 has 15 amino acids. V was clipped by 0 bases and J by 2 bases, with 8 bases between them. Germline loops: CDR1 SGHDN, CDR2 FVKESK. CDR3 nucleotide sequence: TGTGCCAGCAGCCAAGATTTATCCCCCTACAATGAGCAGTTCTTC. Residues: CASSQDLSPYNEQFF.

This chain connects TRBV28 to TRBJ1-5; D gene uncertain. The CDR3 runs 15 residues. CDR1 and CDR2 (germline): MDHEN, SYDVKM. Trimming shortened V by 3 bases and J by 3 bases, and 12 bases separated the two germline ends. This chain's CDR3 is CASSLSSNFNQPQHF. The DNA of the CDR3 is TGTGCCAGCAGTTTGTCCTCAAACTTCAATCAGCCCCAGCATTTT.

The V and J genes are TRBV29-1 and TRBJ1-1; a possible D gene is TRBD1 (5 bases). V shed 4 bases and J shed 4 bases, with 13 bases lying between them. This CDR3 is built from 13 residues. Looked up from germline, CDR1 is SQVTM and CDR2 is ANQGSEA. The CDR3 sequence: CSVVVGDATEAFF. In DNA form, the CDR3 reads TGCAGCGTTGTGGTGGGGGACGCCACTGAAGCTTTCTTT.

The gene calls are TRBV4-3 and TRBJ1-2, with TRBD1 identical over 7 bases. The CDR3 spans 16 residues. V trimming: 0 bases; J trimming: 5 bases; junction bases outside the gene matches: 9. CDR1 and CDR2 (germline): LGHNA, YSLEER. For the CDR3, the DNA is TGCGCCAGCAGCCAAGATATACAGGGGAGGCCTTATGGCTACACCTTC. Translating it yields CASSQDIQGRPYGYTF.

A single count supports this clone. The chain carries TRBV7-8 and TRBJ2-4; 12 bases fit TRBD2. The ends lost 5 bases at V and 6 bases at J; junction bases unmatched: 8. From germline, CDR1 is SGHVS and CDR2 FQNEAQ. This CDR3 has 16 amino acids. The CDR3 DNA follows: TGTGCCAGCAGCCCGGTGACTAGCGGGAGAATAAACATTCAGTACTTC. Its translation is CASSPVTSGRINIQYF.

The V and J genes are TRBV6-6 and TRBJ1-6; D is unresolved. Trimming removed 7 bases from V and 7 bases from J, with 11 bases in between. This CDR3 is 13 amino acids long. Per the germline V gene, CDR1 is MNHNY and CDR2 is SVGAGI (reference sequence). DNA of the CDR3: TGTGCCAGCACGACCGCTTACAATTCACCCCTCCACTTT. Amino acids: CASTTAYNSPLHF.

Concerning this clone itself: Germline is not matched at one junction end, which may reflect a read error. This sample includes further DNA sequences coding for the same CDR3. The chain has TRBV2 and TRBJ2-7; a weak D match, TRBD2 (5 bases). The CDR3 extends over 11 amino acids. The V gene's germline CDR1 is SNHLY and CDR2 FYNNEI. This CDR3 is CASRVEGEQYF. DNA for the CDR3: TGTGCTAGCAGAGTTGAGGGTGAGCAGTACTTC.

The chain combines TRBV7-9 with TRBJ2-7; possible D gene TRBD1, 6 bases. Trimming took 5 bases from V and 2 from J, leaving 13 bases between them. Germline CDR1 is SEHNR and CDR2 is FQNEAQ (reference sequence). The CDR3 covers 14 residues. CDR3 in DNA: TGTGCCAGCAGCATCGGGACACCACCCTACGAGCAGTACTTC. Its translation: CASSIGTPPYEQYF.